There are a few counts of the clone carrying this T cell receptor beta chain. What it recognizes is unknown. CD4+ T cells that had been cultured provided DNA sequenced with the Oncomine TCR Beta short-read assay. TCRdb used MiXCR to reprocess the PCR reads, holding one entry per CDR3 protein. The sample comprises tens of thousands of distinct CDR3 sequences, 50% to 65% of which are singletons, and 28% rests with the top ten. Germline assignment: CDR1 SEHNR and CDR2 FQNEAQ (reference sequence). V lost 5 bases, J lost 2 bases, and 16 bases lay in between. This CDR3 is 15 amino acids long. Treatment specified: roughly nine-day PBMC culture with coronavirus spike peptide pools or control peptides (ViraFEST assay). This sample is drawn from a study of vaccination and CD4 T cells after COVID-19.

The clonotype originates from a human donor who received a COVID-19 vaccine. V usage is TRBV7-9 and J usage is TRBJ2-7, with a tentative D call TRBD1 (7 bases). The source material was CD4+ T cells from blood, cultured in vitro, sampled before SARS-CoV-2 vaccination. CDR3 nucleotides: TGTGCCAGCAGCCGTGGTGGAGGGGGCCCCTACGAGCAGTACTTC. Protein: CASSRGGGGPYEQYF.